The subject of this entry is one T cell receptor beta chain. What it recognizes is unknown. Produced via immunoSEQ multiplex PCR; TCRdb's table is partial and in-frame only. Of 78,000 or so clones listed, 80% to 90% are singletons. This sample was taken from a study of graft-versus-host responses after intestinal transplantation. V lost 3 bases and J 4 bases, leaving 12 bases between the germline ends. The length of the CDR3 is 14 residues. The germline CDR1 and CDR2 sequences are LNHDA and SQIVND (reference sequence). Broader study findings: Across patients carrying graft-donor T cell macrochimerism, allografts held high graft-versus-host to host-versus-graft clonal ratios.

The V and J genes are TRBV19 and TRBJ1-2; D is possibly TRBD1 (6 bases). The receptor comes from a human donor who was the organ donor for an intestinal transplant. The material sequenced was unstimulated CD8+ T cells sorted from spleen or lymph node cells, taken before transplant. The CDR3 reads CASSIGTGSYGYTF. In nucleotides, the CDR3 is TGTGCCAGTAGTATTGGAACAGGGTCCTATGGCTACACCTTC.